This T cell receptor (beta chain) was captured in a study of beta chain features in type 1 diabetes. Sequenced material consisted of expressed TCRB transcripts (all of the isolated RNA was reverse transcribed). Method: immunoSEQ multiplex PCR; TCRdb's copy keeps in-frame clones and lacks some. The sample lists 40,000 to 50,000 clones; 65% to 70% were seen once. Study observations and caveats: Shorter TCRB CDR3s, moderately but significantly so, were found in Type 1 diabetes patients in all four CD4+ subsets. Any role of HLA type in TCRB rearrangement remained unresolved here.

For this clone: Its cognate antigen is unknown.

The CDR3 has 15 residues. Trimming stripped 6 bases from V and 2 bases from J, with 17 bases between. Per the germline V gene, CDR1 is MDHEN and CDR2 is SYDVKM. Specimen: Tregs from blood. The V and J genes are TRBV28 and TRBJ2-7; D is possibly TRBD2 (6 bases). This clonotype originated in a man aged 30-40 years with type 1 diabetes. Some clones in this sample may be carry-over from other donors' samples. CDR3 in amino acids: CASSPAGPAAYEQYF. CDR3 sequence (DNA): TGTGCCAGCAGCCCCGCGGGACCCGCCGCCTACGAGCAGTACTTC. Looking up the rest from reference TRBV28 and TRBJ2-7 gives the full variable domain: DVKVTQSSRYLVKRTGEKVFLECVQDMDHENMFWYRQDPGLGLRLIYFSYDVKMKEKGDIPEGYSVSREKKERFSLILESASTNQTSMYLCASSPAGPAAYEQYFGPGTRLTVT.